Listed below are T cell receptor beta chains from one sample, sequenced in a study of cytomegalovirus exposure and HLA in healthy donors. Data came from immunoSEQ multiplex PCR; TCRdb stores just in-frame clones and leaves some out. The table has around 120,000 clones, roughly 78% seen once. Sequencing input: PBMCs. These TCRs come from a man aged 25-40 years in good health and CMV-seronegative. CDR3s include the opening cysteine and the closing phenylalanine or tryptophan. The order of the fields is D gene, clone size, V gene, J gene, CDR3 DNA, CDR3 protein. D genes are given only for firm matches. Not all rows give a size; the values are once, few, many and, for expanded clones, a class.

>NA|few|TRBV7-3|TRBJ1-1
TGTGCCAGCAGCTTCCTGGGACAACCCGAAGCTTTCTTT
CASSFLGQPEAFF
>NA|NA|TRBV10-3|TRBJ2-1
TGTGCCCATCGGGGGACGGTCGACGAGCAGTTCTTC
CAHRGTVDEQFF
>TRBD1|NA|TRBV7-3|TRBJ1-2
TGTGCCAGCAGCTGGGGACAGGGGTATGGCTACACCTTC
CASSWGQGYGYTF
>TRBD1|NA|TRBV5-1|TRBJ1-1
TGCGCCAGCAGCCTCGGGACAGGGGGTTTGGAGACTGAAGCTTTCTTT
CASSLGTGGLETEAFF
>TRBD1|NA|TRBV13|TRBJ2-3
TGTGCCAGCAGCCCACCGGACAGGGACACAGATACGCAGTATTTT
CASSPPDRDTDTQYF
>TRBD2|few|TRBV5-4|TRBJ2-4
TGTGCCAGCAGCCACCCGGGACTAGCTAAAAACATTCAGTACTTC
CASSHPGLAKNIQYF
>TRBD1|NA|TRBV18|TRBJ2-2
TGTGCCAGCTCACTCCAAGGGACAGGGACCACCGGGGAGCTGTTTTTT
CASSLQGTGTTGELFF
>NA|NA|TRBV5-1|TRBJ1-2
TGCGCCAGCAGCTTGGGGCTCCGGGGATTAGGCTATGGCTACACCTTC
CASSLGLRGLGYGYTF
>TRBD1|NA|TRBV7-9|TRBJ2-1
TGTGCCAGCAGCCCCAGGGGGATCGAAAACAATGAGCAGTTCTTC
CASSPRGIENNEQFF
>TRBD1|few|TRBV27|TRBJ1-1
TGTGCCAGCAGCCAAATGATGGGACAGCCAGGAGTCACTGAAGCTTTCTTT
CASSQMMGQPGVTEAFF
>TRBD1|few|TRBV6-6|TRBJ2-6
TGTGCCAGCAGCTTGGGGGGACAGGCTGGGGCCAACGTCCTGACTTTC
CASSLGGQAGANVLTF
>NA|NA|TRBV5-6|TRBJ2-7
TGTGCCAGCAGCCTTGAACTCGCCCTAAACTACGAGCAGTACTTC
CASSLELALNYEQYF
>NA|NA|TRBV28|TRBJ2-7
TGTGCCAGCAGTTTTGGCAGGGCCTACGAGCAGTACTTC
CASSFGRAYEQYF
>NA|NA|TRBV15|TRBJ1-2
TGTGCCACCAGCAGTGGAGGGATCACTCGGGTTGGATCTAACTATGGCTACCCCTTC
CATSSGGITRVGSNYGYPF
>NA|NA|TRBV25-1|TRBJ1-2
TGTGCCAGCAGTGAACAGGGTTACGGCTACCCCTTC
CASSEQGYGYPF
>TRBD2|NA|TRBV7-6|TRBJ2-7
TGTGCCAGCAGCTCAAAATGGGGTTTGGGGAGGGCCTTCTACGAGCAGTACTTC
CASSSKWGLGRAFYEQYF
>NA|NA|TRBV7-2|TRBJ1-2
TGTGCCAGCAGCTTAGCGGGGGGGATGACTAACTATGGCTACACCTTC
CASSLAGGMTNYGYTF
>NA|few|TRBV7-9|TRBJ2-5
TGTGCCAGCAGCTTTGCGGGGAGTCAAGAGACCCAGTACTTC
CASSFAGSQETQYF